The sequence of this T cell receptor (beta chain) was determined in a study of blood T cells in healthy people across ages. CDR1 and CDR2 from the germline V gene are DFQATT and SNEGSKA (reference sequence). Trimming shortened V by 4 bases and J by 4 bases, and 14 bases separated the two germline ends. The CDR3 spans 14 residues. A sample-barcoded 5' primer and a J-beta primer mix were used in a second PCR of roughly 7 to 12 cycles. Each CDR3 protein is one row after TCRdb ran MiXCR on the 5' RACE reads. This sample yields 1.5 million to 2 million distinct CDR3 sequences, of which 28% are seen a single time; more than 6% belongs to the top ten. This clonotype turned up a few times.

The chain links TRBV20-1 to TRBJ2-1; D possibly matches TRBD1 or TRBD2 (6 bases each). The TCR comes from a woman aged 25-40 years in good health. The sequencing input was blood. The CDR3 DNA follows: TGCAGTGCTATGGGGGCCGGGGGATACAATGAGCAGTTCTTC. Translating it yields CSAMGAGGYNEQFF.